These T cell receptor beta chains were read from a single sample in a study of blood T cell repertoires in COVID-19. Data came from immunoSEQ multiplex PCR; TCRdb stores just in-frame clones and leaves some out. The sample carries more than 150,000 clones, roughly nine tenths recorded once. The sequencing input was peripheral blood. The receptors were gathered from a man aged 65-85 years with active or convalescent COVID-19. Both conserved end residues are part of each CDR3. A D gene is named only where the DNA matches it firmly. The size entry is marked missing in some rows and otherwise reads once, few, many or a size class.

D: TRBD1; V: TRBV19; size: NA; J: TRBJ1-1; CDR3: CASLAQQGEAFF; DNA: TGTGCCAGTTTAGCGCAACAGGGGGAAGCTTTCTTT
D: NA; V: TRBV3-1/TRBV3-2; size: once; J: TRBJ2-1; CDR3: CASSPRGKGSYNEQFF; DNA: TGTGCCAGCAGCCCTCGGGGAAAAGGTTCCTACAATGAGCAGTTCTTC
D: NA; V: TRBV28; size: NA; J: TRBJ1-1; CDR3: CASSSGVPPEAFF; DNA: TGTGCCAGCAGCTCGGGGGTCCCCCCTGAAGCTTTCTTT
D: TRBD1; V: TRBV7-2; size: NA; J: TRBJ1-5; CDR3: CASSPDRANSNQPQHF; DNA: TGTGCCAGCAGCCCGGACAGGGCTAATAGCAATCAGCCCCAGCATTTT
D: NA; V: TRBV2; size: once; J: TRBJ1-5; CDR3: CASSEGAGVNQPQHF; DNA: TGTGCCAGCAGTGAAGGCGCGGGGGTCAATCAGCCCCAGCATTTT
D: NA; V: TRBV3-1/TRBV3-2; size: few; J: TRBJ1-3; CDR3: CASNPGHTGNTIYF; DNA: TGTGCCAGCAACCCGGGACATACAGGAAACACCATATATTTT
D: NA; V: TRBV5-4; size: NA; J: TRBJ1-4; CDR3: CASGTGATNEKLFF; DNA: TGTGCCAGCGGAACGGGAGCAACTAATGAAAAACTGTTTTTT
D: TRBD2; V: TRBV12-3/TRBV12-4; size: NA; J: TRBJ2-1; CDR3: CASTQNREDEQFF; DNA: TGTGCCAGCACCCAGAACCGGGAGGATGAGCAGTTCTTC
D: TRBD1; V: TRBV7-8; size: NA; J: TRBJ2-7; CDR3: CASSLRWTGGYEQYF; DNA: TGTGCCAGCAGCCTCCGCTGGACAGGGGGCTACGAGCAGTACTTC
D: TRBD2; V: TRBV19; size: NA; J: TRBJ2-3; CDR3: CASSEREGPTDTQYF; DNA: TGTGCCAGTAGCGAGCGGGAGGGCCCTACAGATACGCAGTATTTT
D: NA; V: TRBV3-1/TRBV3-2; size: NA; J: TRBJ2-5; CDR3: CASSRLNDRIETQYF; DNA: TGTGCCAGCAGCCGCCTCAATGACAGGATCGAGACCCAGTACTTC
D: TRBD1; V: TRBV28; size: NA; J: TRBJ1-5; CDR3: CASSLLGQGLNQPQHF; DNA: TGTGCCAGCAGTTTATTGGGACAGGGACTCAATCAGCCCCAGCATTTT
D: NA; V: TRBV5-1; size: NA; J: TRBJ1-4; CDR3: CASSTMGRATNEKLFF; DNA: TGCGCCAGCAGTACTATGGGGAGGGCAACTAATGAAAAACTGTTTTTT
D: NA; V: TRBV27; size: NA; J: TRBJ2-6; CDR3: CASSLIGSGANVLTF; DNA: TGTGCCAGCAGTTTAATCGGGTCTGGGGCCAACGTCCTGACTTTC
D: NA; V: TRBV28; size: NA; J: TRBJ2-1; CDR3: CASTGQGAYNEQFF; DNA: TGTGCCAGCACTGGGCAGGGTGCCTACAATGAGCAGTTCTTC
D: NA; V: TRBV18; size: NA; J: TRBJ1-3; CDR3: CASCNSLLNTIYF; DNA: TGTGCCAGCTGTAACAGTCTTCTAAACACCATATATTTT
D: NA; V: TRBV24-1; size: NA; J: TRBJ2-7; CDR3: CATSDRRMRYEQYF; DNA: TGTGCCACCAGTGACCGAAGGATGAGGTACGAGCAGTACTTC
D: NA; V: TRBV27; size: NA; J: TRBJ2-2; CDR3: CASSLSNTGELFF; DNA: TGTGCCAGCAGTCTCTCGAACACCGGGGAGCTGTTTTTT
D: TRBD2; V: TRBV28; size: NA; J: TRBJ2-1; CDR3: CASSEGGRRNEQFF; DNA: TGTGCCAGTTCCGAGGGCGGGAGAAGGAATGAGCAGTTCTTC
D: TRBD1; V: TRBV18; size: NA; J: TRBJ2-5; CDR3: CASSPNRGQETQYF; DNA: TGTGCCAGCTCACCTAACAGGGGACAAGAGACCCAGTACTTC
D: NA; V: TRBV12-3/TRBV12-4; size: NA; J: TRBJ1-5; CDR3: CASRSRQNQPQHF; DNA: TGTGCCAGCAGATCACGACAGAATCAGCCCCAGCATTTT
D: NA; V: TRBV24-1; size: few; J: TRBJ2-1; CDR3: CATSHTLTISYNEQFF; DNA: TGTGCCACCAGTCACACCCTTACCATATCCTACAATGAGCAGTTCTTC
D: NA; V: TRBV3-1/TRBV3-2; size: NA; J: TRBJ2-5; CDR3: CASSPWTQETQYF; DNA: TGTGCCAGCAGCCCCTGGACACAAGAGACCCAGTACTTC
D: TRBD2; V: TRBV4-3; size: NA; J: TRBJ2-2; CDR3: CASSHLQGRGEAGELFF; DNA: TGCGCCAGCAGCCATCTCCAAGGGAGGGGTGAGGCCGGGGAGCTGTTTTTT
D: NA; V: TRBV9; size: NA; J: TRBJ1-5; CDR3: CASSVDPGEPQHF; DNA: TGTGCCAGCAGCGTAGATCCGGGAGAGCCCCAGCATTTT
D: TRBD1; V: TRBV5-4; size: NA; J: TRBJ1-2; CDR3: CASIKTGGAYGYTF; DNA: TGTGCCAGCATCAAAACAGGGGGCGCGTATGGCTACACCTTC
D: NA; V: TRBV6-2/TRBV6-3; size: NA; J: TRBJ1-5; CDR3: CASSPPGRGRREPQHF; DNA: TGTGCCAGCAGCCCTCCGGGGCGTGGGAGGAGGGAGCCCCAGCATTTT